This T cell receptor beta chain emerged from a study of CD8+CD57+ T cells in acquired aplastic anemia. This CDR3 comprises 14 residues. The V gene's germline CDR1 is SEHNR and CDR2 FQNEAQ (reference sequence). V shed 8 bases and J shed 5 bases, with 19 bases lying between them. Profiling that covered TCR beta VDJ and CDR3 relied on genomic DNA as its template. A single record per CDR3 protein comes from TCRdb applying MiXCR to the reads. The profile shows roughly 300,000 distinct CDR3 sequences, 50% to 70% of them singletons. The clonotype was recovered from a human donor with severe aplastic anemia or a healthy control (not recorded which). The chain combines TRBV7-9 with TRBJ2-7; D gene uncertain. The sequenced sample was sorted CD4+, CD8+, or CD8+CD57+ T cells (not recorded which) from PBMCs. In DNA, the CDR3 is TGTGCCAGCGGTGGGTCGAGGCCGATCAACGAGCAGTACTTC. Translation: CASGGSRPINEQYF.